This T cell receptor (beta chain) is from a study of T cells in Graves' hyperthyroidism and ophthalmopathy. RNA transcripts served as the template for amplifying TCR beta CDR3 regions. The HTBI primer set was used in a first-round RT-PCR of the TCR CDR3. TCRdb redid the calling of the multiplex PCR reads with MiXCR, one entry per CDR3 protein. The data hold hundreds of thousands of distinct CDR3 sequences, with 35% to 45% observed a single time. CDR3 length: 16 residues. The V end lost 0 bases, the J end lost 5 bases, and 18 bases lay between the germline ends. The germline gives CDR1 SGHRS, CDR2 YFSETQ. Study-wide results and limits: With a median lead of roughly 6.2 months before onset, the model predicted ophthalmopathy.

In the case of this clonotype: Antigen unknown.

This TCR derives from a man aged 18-30 years with Graves' hyperthyroidism. The sample consisted of blood. V gene TRBV5-1 combines with J gene TRBJ2-7; D unresolved. CDR3 DNA sequence: TGCGCCAGCAGCTTGGACCCCGTGGGCCCGCCCCACGAGCAGTACTTC. Residues: CASSLDPVGPPHEQYF.